This T cell receptor (beta chain) was identified in a study of a mutant IDH1 vaccine in newly diagnosed glioma. Study results and limitations: Top peripheral T cell clonotype shifts appeared unrelated to pseudoprogression.

Profiled with immunoSEQ multiplex PCR; TCRdb holds only in-frame clones, not every one. This sample has about 69,000 clones, with around nine tenths found just once. The time point is: week 35, safety follow-up. Doses consisted of 300 ug of mutant IDH1 20-mer peptide each, paired with topical imiquimod. A note on this clone: The antigen is undetermined.

V was trimmed by 8 bases and J by 0 bases, leaving 11 bases between them. CDR1 and CDR2 from the germline V gene are LNHNV and YYDKDF (reference sequence). CDR3 length: 13 amino acids. The input for sequencing was PBMCs, taken from a glioma patient whose treatment included an IDH1 peptide vaccine. This TCR derives from a man aged 25-40 years with glioma. The rearrangement uses TRBV15 and TRBJ2-7; D perhaps matches TRBD2 (5 bases). The CDR3 reads CATGSGYSYEQYF. CDR3 coding DNA: TGTGCCACCGGATCGGGGTACTCCTACGAGCAGTACTTC. The variable domain in full, completed from reference TRBV15 and TRBJ2-7, reads DAMVIQNPRYQVTQFGKPVTLSCSQTLNHNVMYWYQQKSSQAPKLLFHYYDKDFNNEADTPDNFQSRRPNTSFCFLDIRSPGLGDTAMYLCATGSGYSYEQYFGPGTRLTVT.